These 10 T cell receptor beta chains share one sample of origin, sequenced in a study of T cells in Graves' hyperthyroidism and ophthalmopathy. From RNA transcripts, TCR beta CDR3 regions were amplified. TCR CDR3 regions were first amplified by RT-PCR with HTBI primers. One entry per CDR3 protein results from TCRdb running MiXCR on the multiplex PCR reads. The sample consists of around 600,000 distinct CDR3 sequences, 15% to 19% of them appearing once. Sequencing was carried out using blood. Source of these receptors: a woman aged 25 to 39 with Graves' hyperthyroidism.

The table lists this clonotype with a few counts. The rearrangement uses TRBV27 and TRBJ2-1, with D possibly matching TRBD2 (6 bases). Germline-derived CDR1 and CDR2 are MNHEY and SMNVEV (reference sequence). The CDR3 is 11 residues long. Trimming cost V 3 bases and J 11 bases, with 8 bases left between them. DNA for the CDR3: TGTGCCAGCAGTTTCGGGGGTAAGCAGTTCTTC. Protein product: CASSFGGKQFF.

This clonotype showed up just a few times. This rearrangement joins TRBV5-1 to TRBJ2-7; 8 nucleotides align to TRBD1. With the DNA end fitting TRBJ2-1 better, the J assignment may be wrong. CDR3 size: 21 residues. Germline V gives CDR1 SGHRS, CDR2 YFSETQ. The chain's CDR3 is CASSFTTGTGVETGTSYEQFF. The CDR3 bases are TGCGCCAGCAGCTTTACCACCGGGACAGGAGTCGAGACTGGGACTTCCTACGAGCAGTTCTTC.

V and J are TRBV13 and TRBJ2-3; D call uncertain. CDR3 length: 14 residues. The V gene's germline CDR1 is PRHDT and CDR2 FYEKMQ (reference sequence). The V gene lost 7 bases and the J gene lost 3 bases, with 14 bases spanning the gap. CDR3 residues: CASTRDRPTDTQYF. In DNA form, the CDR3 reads TGTGCCAGCACCCGCGATCGCCCTACAGATACGCAGTATTTT.

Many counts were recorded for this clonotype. This CDR3 is CASSSLAGKYEQFF. CDR3 nucleotides: TGTGCCAGCAGCTCGCTAGCGGGTAAATATGAGCAGTTCTTC. The rearrangement joins TRBV7-2 to TRBJ2-1; the match to TRBD2 covers 8 bases. The CDR3 consists of 14 residues. V lost 4 bases and J lost 8; bases outside the gene matches: 7. The germline gives CDR1 SGHTA, CDR2 FQGNSA.

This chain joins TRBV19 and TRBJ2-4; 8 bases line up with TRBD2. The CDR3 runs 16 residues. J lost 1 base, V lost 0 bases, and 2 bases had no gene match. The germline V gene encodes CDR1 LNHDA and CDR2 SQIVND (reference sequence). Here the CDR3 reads CASSIDSSGAKNIQYF. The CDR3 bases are TGTGCCAGTAGTATAGACTCTAGCGGGGCCAAAAACATTCAGTACTTC.

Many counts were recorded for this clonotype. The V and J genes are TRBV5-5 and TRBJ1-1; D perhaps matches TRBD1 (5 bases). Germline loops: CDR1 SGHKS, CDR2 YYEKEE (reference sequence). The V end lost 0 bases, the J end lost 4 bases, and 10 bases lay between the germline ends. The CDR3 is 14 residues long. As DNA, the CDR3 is TGTGCCAGCAGCTTGGGACCCGGGGCCACTGAAGCTTTCTTT. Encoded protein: CASSLGPGATEAFF.

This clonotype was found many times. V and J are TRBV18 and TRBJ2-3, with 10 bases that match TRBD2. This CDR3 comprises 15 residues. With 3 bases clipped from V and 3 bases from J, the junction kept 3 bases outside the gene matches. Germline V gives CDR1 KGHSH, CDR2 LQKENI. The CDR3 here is CASSPSSGSTDTQYF. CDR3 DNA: TGTGCCAGCTCACCGTCTAGCGGGAGTACAGATACGCAGTATTTT.

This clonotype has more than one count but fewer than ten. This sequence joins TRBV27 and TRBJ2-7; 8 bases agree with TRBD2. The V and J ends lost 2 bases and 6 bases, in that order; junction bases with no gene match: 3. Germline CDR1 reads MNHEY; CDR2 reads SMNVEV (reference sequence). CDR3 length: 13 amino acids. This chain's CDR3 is CASSLRGGREQYF. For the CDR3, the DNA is TGTGCCAGCAGTTTACGGGGGGGCCGCGAGCAGTACTTC.

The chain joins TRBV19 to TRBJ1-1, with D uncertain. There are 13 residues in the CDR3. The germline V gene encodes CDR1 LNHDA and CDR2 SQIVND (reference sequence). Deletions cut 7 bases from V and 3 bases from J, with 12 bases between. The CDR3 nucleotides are TGTGCCAGTACGGAAAGTGGGTACACTGAAGCTTTCTTT. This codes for CASTESGYTEAFF.

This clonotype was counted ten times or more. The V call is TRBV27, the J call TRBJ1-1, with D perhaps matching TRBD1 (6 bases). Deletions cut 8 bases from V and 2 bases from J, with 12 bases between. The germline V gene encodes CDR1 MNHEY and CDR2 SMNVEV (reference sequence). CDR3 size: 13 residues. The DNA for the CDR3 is TGTGCCAGCCGGACAGCAACTAACACTGAAGCTTTCTTT. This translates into CASRTATNTEAFF.